This passage covers 23 T cell receptor beta chains from one sample sequenced in a study of T cells after yellow fever vaccination (dated by TCRdb to the late 2010s). In the paper's terms, the treatment or condition label means: live attenuated yellow fever vaccine strain. The method behind the library was 5' RACE. The instrument was an Illumina HiSeq 2500. In TCRdb, the public reads were trimmed at Q25 with fastp and aligned with MiXCR, with productive beta chains retained. Each CDR3 protein appears once, grouped with its most common genes and DNA. A total of around 610,000 distinct CDR3 sequences appear in this sample, 13% of them only once. The ten top clones hold about 14% of the sample. Here the sequenced sample was PBMCs, taken on the day of the yellow fever booster vaccination. These TCRs come from a man aged 25 to 40 who received the YFV17D yellow fever vaccine.

The rearrangement joins TRBV12-3 or TRBV12-4 to TRBJ2-3, with D possibly matching TRBD2 (6 bases). Trimming stripped 5 bases from V and 5 bases from J, with 17 bases between. The CDR3 is 15 residues long. The DNA of the CDR3 is TGTGCCAGCAGTCCCAGAGATAGCGGTAGAGATACGCAGTATTTT. Translated: CASSPRDSGRDTQYF.

The chain combines TRBV6-1 with TRBJ1-1; D remains ambiguous. Germline-derived CDR1 and CDR2 are MNHNS and SASEGT. V shed 1 base and J shed 10 bases, with 13 bases lying between them. There are 13 residues in the CDR3. CDR3 in DNA: TGTGCCAGCAGTGAAGGTGGCTTCGGCGGAGCTTTCTTT. Translating gives CASSEGGFGGAFF.

The J gene is TRBJ2-3, the V gene TRBV12-3 or TRBV12-4, with a tentative D call TRBD2 (6 bases). The V end was cut by 2 bases, the J end by 3 bases, with 12 bases between. The length of the CDR3 is 15 residues. CDR3 sequence (DNA): TGTGCCAGCAGTTTACTGGGACTCCCTACAGATACGCAGTATTTT. Encoded protein: CASSLLGLPTDTQYF.

The CDR3 nucleotides read TGCAGCGTTGATAGCGGGAGGGAGGATGAGCAGTTCTTC. It translates to CSVDSGREDEQFF. V usage is TRBV29-1 and J usage is TRBJ2-1; TRBD2 agrees at 11 bases. The CDR3 has 13 residues. Losses at the gene ends were 3 bases for V and 8 bases for J; bases not matched to a gene: 3. Germline V CDR1 and CDR2: SQVTM, ANQGSEA.

This sequence joins TRBV9 and TRBJ2-2, with unresolved D. Trimming left V 1 base short and J 1 base short, with 14 bases between. Germline lookup yields CDR1 SGDLS and CDR2 YYNGEE. The CDR3 contains 17 residues. The CDR3 region is CASSVRDSVVNTGELFF. The CDR3 coding sequence is TGTGCCAGCAGCGTAAGGGATTCCGTCGTGAACACCGGGGAGCTGTTTTTT.

The CDR3 DNA is TGTGCCAGTAACCACGGGACAGCGGACGGGTCACCCCTCCACTTT. Protein: CASNHGTADGSPLHF. The chain links TRBV19 to TRBJ1-6; 7 bases are shared with TRBD1. This CDR3 has 15 residues. V lost 7 bases, J lost 10 bases, and 13 bases stayed unmatched. Germline V lookup: CDR1 LNHDA, CDR2 SQIVND (reference sequence).

A note on this clonotype: One end of the junction varies from germline; a read error may be responsible. This chain joins TRBV27 and TRBJ2-2; 9 nucleotides match TRBD1. CDR3 length: 17 amino acids. The V gene's germline CDR1 is MNHEY and CDR2 SMNVEV (reference sequence). The CDR3 DNA reads TGTGCCAGCACCCGGGACAGGGATCTGAAGAACCCCGGGGAGCTGTTTTTT. Translating it yields CASTRDRDLKNPGELFF.

V usage is TRBV20-1 and J usage is TRBJ2-2; 10 bases map to TRBD2. Germline trimming cut 4 bases from V and 4 bases from J; bases unmatched to any gene: 3. The CDR3 consists of 14 residues. CDR1 DFQATT and CDR2 SNEGSKA come from the germline V gene (reference sequence). CDR3 region: CSAISSGSTGELFF. CDR3 nucleotides: TGCAGTGCTATCTCTAGCGGGAGCACCGGGGAGCTGTTTTTT.

V gene TRBV5-1 combines with J gene TRBJ2-5; TRBD1 matches at 9 bases. Germline V CDR1 and CDR2: SGHRS, YFSETQ. The V gene end was trimmed by 1 base and the J gene end by 2 bases; junction bases not matched to a gene: 3. This CDR3 region has 15 residues. Here the CDR3 reads CASSLQQGAQETQYF. For the CDR3, the DNA is TGCGCCAGCAGCTTGCAACAGGGGGCACAAGAGACCCAGTACTTC.

This clonotype was observed a few times. For the CDR3, the DNA is TGTGCCAGCAGCCGCCGACTAGCGGGACGGCTTGGGCAGTTCTTC. It specifies CASSRRLAGRLGQFF. The chain employs TRBV7-2 and TRBJ2-1; TRBD2 matches at 11 bases. The CDR3 runs 15 residues. J lost 12 bases, V lost 5 bases, and 12 bases had no gene match. Per the germline V gene, CDR1 is SGHTA and CDR2 is FQGNSA. Combining the CDR3 with reference TRBV7-2 and TRBJ2-1 gives the whole variable domain GAGVSQSPSNKVTEKGKDVELRCDPISGHTALYWYRQSLGQGLEFLIYFQGNSAPDKSGLPSDRFSAERTGGSVSTLTIQRTQQEDSAVYLCASSRRLAGRLGQFFGPGTRLTVL.

The chain links TRBV20-1 to TRBJ2-1, with D unclear. This CDR3 region has 14 residues. Trimming shortened V by 2 bases and J by 10 bases, and 18 bases separated the two germline ends. Germline V CDR1 and CDR2: DFQATT, SNEGSKA (reference sequence). The CDR3 nucleotides are TGCAGTGCTAGACCCCTAGACTTTTCATTGGAGCAGTTCTTC. Encoded protein: CSARPLDFSLEQFF.

This clonotype has only a few counts. For the CDR3, the DNA is TGTGCCAGCAGTTTACCAGGGGTAGGTTACGAGCAGTACTTC. It translates to CASSLPGVGYEQYF. The gene calls are TRBV28 and TRBJ2-7, with D perhaps TRBD1 (6 bases). V was trimmed by 2 bases and J by 4 bases, leaving 12 bases between them. The germline gives CDR1 MDHEN, CDR2 SYDVKM. The CDR3 sequence is 14 residues long.

This clonotype has more than one count but fewer than ten. This chain uses TRBV10-3 with TRBJ1-3, with D maybe TRBD1 (6 bases). The CDR3 contains 18 residues. V lost 9 bases, J lost 0 bases, and 24 bases lay in between. The germline V gene encodes CDR1 ENHRY and CDR2 SYGVKD. CDR3 DNA sequence: TGTGCCATGACCCGGGACACCCTTAACTTTCACTCTGGAAACACCATATATTTT. It translates to CAMTRDTLNFHSGNTIYF.

The chain recombines TRBV20-1 with TRBJ1-6; no clear D. Germline lookup yields CDR1 DFQATT and CDR2 SNEGSKA (reference sequence). With 4 bases removed from V and 4 bases from J, the gap between germline ends came to 20 bases. CDR3 size: 17 residues. CDR3 nucleotide sequence: TGCAGTGCTACCTCCCGGACGGAGATGGGGTATAATTCACCCCTCCACTTT. It translates to CSATSRTEMGYNSPLHF.

The sample holds a few counts of this clonotype. This sequence joins TRBV6-5 and TRBJ1-6; D gene unclear. This CDR3 is 17 amino acids long. V lost 0 bases and J lost 5, with 14 bases in between. In germline, CDR1 is MNHEY, CDR2 SVGAGI. The CDR3 coding sequence is TGTGCCAGCAGTTACTCTATATTCTCTCAAGATAATTCACCCCTCCACTTT. It codes for CASSYSIFSQDNSPLHF.

The gene calls are TRBV3-1 and TRBJ2-1, with D uncertain. V lost 1 base and J 8 bases, leaving 6 bases between the germline ends. Germline assignment: CDR1 LGHDT and CDR2 YNNKEL (reference sequence). The length of the CDR3 is 12 residues. CDR3 sequence (DNA): TGTGCCAGCAGCCAAGGGTCCTATGAGCAGTTCTTC. Its translation: CASSQGSYEQFF.

This clonotype was observed a handful of times. This CDR3 is CAWTGGIGYTF. The CDR3 DNA sequence: TGTGCCTGGACAGGGGGTATAGGCTACACCTTC. This chain connects TRBV30 to TRBJ1-2; TRBD1 agrees at 7 bases. Trimming at V came to 4 bases and at J to 8 bases, leaving 4 bases not matched to a gene. The CDR3 contains 11 residues. Germline assignment: CDR1 GTSNPN and CDR2 SVGIG (reference sequence). The full variable domain, its missing parts supplied by reference TRBV30 and TRBJ1-2, is SQTIHQWPATLVQPVGSPLSLECTVEGTSNPNLYWYRQAAGRGLQLLFYSVGIGQISSEVPQNLSASRPQDRQFILSSKKLLLSDSGFYLCAWTGGIGYTFGSGTRLTVV.

This clonotype has more than one count but fewer than ten. This chain uses TRBV5-4 with TRBJ2-2; D uncertain. Per germline, CDR1 SGHNT and CDR2 YYREEE (reference sequence). Trimming pared 0 bases from V and 6 bases from J, leaving 9 bases between. This CDR3 comprises 14 residues. The CDR3 sequence is CASSLGSGSGELFF. The CDR3 DNA reads TGTGCCAGCAGCTTGGGGTCTGGCTCCGGGGAGCTGTTTTTT.

In DNA form, the CDR3 reads TGCAGCGTTGAGCGGTGGGATGAGCAGTTCTTC. Amino acid sequence: CSVERWDEQFF. The chain uses TRBV29-1 and TRBJ2-1; D unresolved. The germline V gene encodes CDR1 SQVTM and CDR2 ANQGSEA. Trimming removed 3 bases at V and 8 bases at J, with 8 bases between. This CDR3 spans 11 amino acids.

This sequence joins TRBV6-1 and TRBJ2-1; D not certain. V lost 1 base and J lost 4, with 11 bases in between. This CDR3 comprises 15 residues. Germline values: CDR1 MNHNS, CDR2 SASEGT. CDR3 DNA: TGTGCCAGCAGTGAAGAGGGCGATGGGTACAATGAGCAGTTCTTC. Amino acids: CASSEEGDGYNEQFF.

CDR3 in DNA: TGTGCCAGCAGTTTATGGAGCGGGACCAGCACAGATACGCAGTATTTT. Its translation is CASSLWSGTSTDTQYF. This chain joins TRBV12-3 or TRBV12-4 and TRBJ2-3, with 7 bases fitting TRBD2. Trimming took 2 bases from V and 0 from J; bases not matched to a gene: 5. The CDR3 is made up of 16 amino acids.

The table lists this clonotype with a few counts. The V gene is TRBV5-1, the J gene TRBJ2-1; D might be TRBD1 or TRBD2, each matching 5 bases. The germline gives CDR1 SGHRS, CDR2 YFSETQ. Trimming stripped 0 bases from V and 4 bases from J, with 14 bases between. The CDR3 totals 16 residues. Here the CDR3 DNA reads TGCGCCAGCAGCTTGGCACTATCCGAGGGGTACAATGAGCAGTTCTTC. Protein product: CASSLALSEGYNEQFF.

In its sample, this clonotype was seen once. The CDR3: CASSPYPSYNEQFF. The CDR3 bases are TGTGCCAGCAGCCCTTACCCTTCCTACAATGAGCAGTTCTTC. The chain joins TRBV3-1 to TRBJ2-1; no firm D call. Trimming shortened V by 4 bases and J by 1 base, and 8 bases separated the two germline ends. Germline V gene data show CDR1 as LGHDT and CDR2 as YNNKEL (reference sequence). CDR3 length: 14 amino acids.